The sequence of this T cell receptor (beta chain) was determined in a study of shared clonotypes between healthy human individuals. Overall study findings and caveats: Naive subsets, compared against memory subsets, generally had larger estimated richness values.

Sequencing was performed with immunoSEQ multiplex PCR; in TCRdb, only in-frame clones are kept and a portion is missing. Found here are approximately 240,000 clones, 65% to 70% of them singletons; the top ten hold over 8.5%. This clone was observed once. What it recognizes is unknown. The receptor's source is a man under 40 in good health. The sequencing input was memory CD4+ T cells sorted from blood. Noted subset: CD45RA-negative fraction.

Written as DNA, the CDR3 is TGTGCCAGCAGCTCGAGGACAGACCCCTCCTACGAGCAGTACTTC. As protein: CASSSRTDPSYEQYF. J is TRBJ2-7 and V is TRBV7-9, with TRBD1 as a possible D gene (6 bases). The CDR3 is 15 residues long. CDR1 and CDR2 from the germline V gene are SEHNR and FQNEAQ (reference sequence). Between the trimmed V and J ends, which lost 4 bases and 0 bases, there was a span of 13 bases.